The sequence of this T cell receptor (beta chain) was determined in a study of technical replicates of blood from a handful of donors. This clone was recorded once. Assay used: immunoSEQ multiplex PCR; TCRdb lists only in-frame clones, some missing. The sample comprises about 75,000 clones, approximately 91% of which are singletons, and over 3.5% rests with the top ten. Germline V gene lookup returns CDR1 LNHDA and CDR2 SQIVND (reference sequence). The V end was cut by 5 bases, the J end by 0 bases, with 11 bases between. The CDR3 extends over 15 amino acids. V and J are TRBV19 and TRBJ1-3; TRBD1 is a possible D gene (6 bases). The TCR originated in a human donor in good health. Some clones in this sample may be carry-over from other donors' samples. Material for sequencing was PBMCs. For the CDR3, the DNA is TGTGCCAGTAGTCTGGGACACCTCTCTGGAAACACCATATATTTT. As protein: CASSLGHLSGNTIYF. Together with reference TRBV19 and TRBJ1-3, the CDR3 gives the full variable domain: DGGITQSPKYLFRKEGQNVTLSCEQNLNHDAMYWYRQDPGQGLRLIYYSQIVNDFQKGDIAEGYSVSREKKESFPLTVTSAQKNPTAFYLCASSLGHLSGNTIYFGEGSWLTVV.